This T cell receptor (beta chain) comes out of a study of blood T cell repertoires in COVID-19. Clones were read by immunoSEQ multiplex PCR, and TCRdb kept only the in-frame ones, dropping some. The sample carries roughly 250,000 clones, over 80% recorded once. CDR3 length: 16 residues. The germline V gene has CDR1 MNHEY and CDR2 SVGEGT. V shed 0 bases and J 4 bases; nucleotides not matched to a gene: 6. The receptor was derived from a woman in her 40s with acute or convalescent COVID-19. What was sequenced was peripheral blood. The genes are TRBV6-2 or TRBV6-3 and TRBJ2-5; 9 bases map to TRBD2. Written as DNA, the CDR3 is TGTGCCAGCAGTTACTCCCCTAGCGGGGACGTAGAGACCCAGTACTTC. Translating gives CASSYSPSGDVETQYF.